Detailed here is one T cell receptor (beta chain). Its target is not known. Profiled with immunoSEQ multiplex PCR; TCRdb holds only in-frame clones, not every one. This table holds 100,000 to 150,000 clones, about 87% found once. CDR3 length: 15 amino acids. Germline CDR1 is SGHRS and CDR2 is YFSETQ. Trimming removed 2 bases at V and 0 bases at J, with 10 bases between. The data derive from a study of T cell responses to AZD1222 COVID-19 vaccine. Study-wide context: Pooled samples include second doses given at about 4 or 12 weeks.

Regarding the study as a whole: Nearly half of spike-specific TCRs reportedly target variant regions that are unmutated in the B.1.351 and B.1.1.7 variants. White British people made up most donors, females outnumbered males, and clonal diversity was possibly underestimated. Repertoires were collected only later (after the peak T cell response had occurred).

This rearrangement joins TRBV5-1 to TRBJ2-3, with a possible D match to TRBD1 (6 bases). This sequence was found in an adult in good health. Here the sequenced sample was peripheral blood, taken on day 0 of AZD1222 vaccination. CDR3 sequence reads: CASSFGQSSTDTQYF. CDR3 coding DNA: TGCGCCAGCAGCTTCGGACAGTCTAGCACAGATACGCAGTATTTT.